The T cell receptor beta chain under discussion was sequenced for a study of blood T cell repertoires in COVID-19. Study at large: PBMCs, B-cell-depleted T cells, or T cells were the source of the cDNA or gDNA that made up the material.

Sequencing was performed with immunoSEQ multiplex PCR; in TCRdb, only in-frame clones are kept and a portion is missing. The sample contains hundreds of thousands of clones, more than 80% of which appear only once. Per the germline V gene, CDR1 is LNHDA and CDR2 is SQIVND (reference sequence). V shed 6 bases and J 2 bases; nucleotides not matched to a gene: 4. The CDR3 totals 14 residues. Patients from Seattle were sampled longitudinally, starting during active infection. This clone has a single count. The sequencing sample was made of peripheral blood. This chain links TRBV19 with TRBJ1-2; TRBD1 agrees at 9 bases. This receptor was obtained from a woman in her 30s with COVID-19, enrolled during active disease. The CDR3, as DNA: TGTGCCAGTAGCTCACAGGGGGCCAACTATGGCTACACCTTC. Protein sequence: CASSSQGANYGYTF.